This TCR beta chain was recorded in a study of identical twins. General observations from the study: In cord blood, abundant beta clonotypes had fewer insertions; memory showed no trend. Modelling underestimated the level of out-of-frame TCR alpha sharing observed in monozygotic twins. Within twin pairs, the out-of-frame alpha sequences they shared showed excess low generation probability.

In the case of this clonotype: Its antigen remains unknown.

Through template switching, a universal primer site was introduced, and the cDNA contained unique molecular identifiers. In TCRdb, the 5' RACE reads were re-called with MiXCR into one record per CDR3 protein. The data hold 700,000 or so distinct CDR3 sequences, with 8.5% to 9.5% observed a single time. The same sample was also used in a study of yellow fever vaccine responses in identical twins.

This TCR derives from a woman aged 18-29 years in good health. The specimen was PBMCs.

CDR3 sequence (DNA): TGCAGTGCTAGCGACCCGGGGAACACTGAAGCTTTCTTT. Translating it yields CSASDPGNTEAFF. The rearrangement uses TRBV20-1 and TRBJ1-1; no firm D call. With 3 bases removed from V and 1 base from J, the gap between germline ends came to 9 bases. The CDR3 runs 13 residues. CDR1 is DFQATT and CDR2 is SNEGSKA in the germline V gene (reference sequence).